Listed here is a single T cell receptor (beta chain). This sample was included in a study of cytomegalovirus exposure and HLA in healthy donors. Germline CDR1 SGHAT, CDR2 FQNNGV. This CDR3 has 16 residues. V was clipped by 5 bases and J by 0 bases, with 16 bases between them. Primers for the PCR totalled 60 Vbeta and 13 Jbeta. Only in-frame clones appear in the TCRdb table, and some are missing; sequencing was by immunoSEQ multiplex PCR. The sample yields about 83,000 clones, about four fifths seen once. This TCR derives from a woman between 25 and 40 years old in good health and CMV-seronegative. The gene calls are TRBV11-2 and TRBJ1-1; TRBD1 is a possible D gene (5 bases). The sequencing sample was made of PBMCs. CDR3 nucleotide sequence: TGTGCCAGCAGCCCACTGGCGGGACCGATGAACACTGAAGCTTTCTTT. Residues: CASSPLAGPMNTEAFF.